This T cell receptor (beta chain) appears in the sequencing data of a study of blood T cell repertoires in COVID-19. Study-wide background: Donors in the United States, Italy and Spain gave samples during acute or convalescent COVID-19. PBMCs, B-cell-depleted T cells, or T cells were the source of the cDNA or gDNA that made up the material.

Grouping used clinical history reported by participants in a survey and questionnaire. Looked up from germline, CDR1 is SGHTA and CDR2 is FQGNSA. Trimming removed 4 bases at V and 1 base at J, with 18 bases between. The CDR3 totals 17 residues. The method was immunoSEQ multiplex PCR; TCRdb's version includes in-frame clones alone and lacks a portion of them. The sample lists 250,000 to 400,000 clones; 85% were seen once. The sequenced sample was PBMCs or T cells enriched from blood (not recorded which). V and J are TRBV7-2 and TRBJ2-3; D might be TRBD2 (5 bases). The TCR was taken from a woman in her 30s who had been exposed to COVID-19. The DNA of the CDR3 is TGTGCCAGCAGCTCTATACTGGGCTTGAGGGGCACAGATACGCAGTATTTT. It specifies CASSSILGLRGTDTQYF.